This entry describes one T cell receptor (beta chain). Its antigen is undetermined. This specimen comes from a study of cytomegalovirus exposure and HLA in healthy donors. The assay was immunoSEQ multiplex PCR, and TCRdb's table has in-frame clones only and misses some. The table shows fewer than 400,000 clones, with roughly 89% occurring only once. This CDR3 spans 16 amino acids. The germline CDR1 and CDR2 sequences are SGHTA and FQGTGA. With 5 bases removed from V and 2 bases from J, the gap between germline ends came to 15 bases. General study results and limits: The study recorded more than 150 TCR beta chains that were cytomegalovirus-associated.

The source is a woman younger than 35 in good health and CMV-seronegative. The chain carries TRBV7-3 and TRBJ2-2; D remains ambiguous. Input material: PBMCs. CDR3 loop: CASSPQAWPNTGELFF. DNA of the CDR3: TGTGCCAGCAGCCCTCAAGCGTGGCCTAACACCGGGGAGCTGTTTTTT.